This T cell receptor (beta chain) comes out of a study of T cells of healthy individuals (dated by TCRdb to the late 2010s). CDR1 and CDR2, per the germline V gene (reference sequence), are MNHEY and SMNVEV. V is pared back by 6 bases and J by 0 bases, with 9 bases lying between the germline termini. The CDR3 goes from the cysteine to the phenylalanine over 15 residues. The entry retains the CDR3 DNA only, 45 bases that are in frame from base 1. The library was made by 5' RACE. The sample was run on an Illumina MiSeq. TCRdb passed the public sequencing reads through fastp at Q25 and MiXCR, retaining productive beta sequences. All rows with the same CDR3 protein become a single entry with the most common DNA and genes. This sample has fewer than 75,000 distinct CDR3 sequences in its table, and about a sixth of those were observed once. The top ten clonotypes cover 4% to 5% of the sample. This clonotype has ten or more counts. Its antigen specificity is not known. Base qualities are not at hand, and no much larger clone is one base apart.

The TCR sequence derives from a human donor in good health. The sequence joins TRBV27 to TRBJ2-6; the D gene cannot be named for sure. The DNA sequence is TGTGCCAGCAGCGTCAGGTACTCTGGGGCCAACGTCCTGACTTTC. This translates into CASSVRYSGANVLTF.